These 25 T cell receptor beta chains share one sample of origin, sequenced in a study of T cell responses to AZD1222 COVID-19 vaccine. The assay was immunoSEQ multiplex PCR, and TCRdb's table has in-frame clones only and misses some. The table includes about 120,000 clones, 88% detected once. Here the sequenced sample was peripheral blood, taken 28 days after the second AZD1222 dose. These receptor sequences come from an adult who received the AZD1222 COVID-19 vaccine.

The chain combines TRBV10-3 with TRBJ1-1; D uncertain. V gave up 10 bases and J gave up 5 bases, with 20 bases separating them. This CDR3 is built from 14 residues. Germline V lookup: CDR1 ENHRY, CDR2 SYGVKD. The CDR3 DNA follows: TGTGCCACCGGACTACGGGAGGTGGGGACTGAAGCTTTCTTT. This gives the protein CATGLREVGTEAFF.

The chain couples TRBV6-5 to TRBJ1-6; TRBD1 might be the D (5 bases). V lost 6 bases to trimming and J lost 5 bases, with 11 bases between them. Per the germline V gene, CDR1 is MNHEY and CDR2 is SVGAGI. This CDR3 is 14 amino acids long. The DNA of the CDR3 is TGTGCCAGCAGCCCCAGGGAACATAATTCACCCCTCCACTTT. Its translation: CASSPREHNSPLHF.

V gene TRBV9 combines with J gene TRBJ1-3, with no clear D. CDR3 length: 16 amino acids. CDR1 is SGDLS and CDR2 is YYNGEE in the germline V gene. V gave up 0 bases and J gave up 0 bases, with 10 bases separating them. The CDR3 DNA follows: TGTGCCAGCAGCGTAGTGCCCGCCGACTCTGGAAACACCATATATTTT. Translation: CASSVVPADSGNTIYF.

The CDR3 sequence is CASSLGGQTADTQYF. The CDR3 region has the DNA TGTGCCAGTAGCCTGGGCGGCCAAACCGCAGATACGCAGTATTTT. The rearrangement joins TRBV19 to TRBJ2-3; D gene unclear. Between the trimmed V and J ends, which lost 6 bases and 4 bases, there was a span of 17 bases. The germline CDR1 and CDR2 sequences are LNHDA and SQIVND (reference sequence). The CDR3 extends over 15 amino acids.

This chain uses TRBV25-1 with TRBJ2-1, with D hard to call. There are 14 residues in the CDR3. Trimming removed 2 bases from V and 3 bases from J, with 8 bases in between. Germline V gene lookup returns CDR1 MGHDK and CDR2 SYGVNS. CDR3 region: CASSEEYSYNEQFF. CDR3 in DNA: TGTGCCAGCAGTGAAGAATACAGCTACAATGAGCAGTTCTTC.

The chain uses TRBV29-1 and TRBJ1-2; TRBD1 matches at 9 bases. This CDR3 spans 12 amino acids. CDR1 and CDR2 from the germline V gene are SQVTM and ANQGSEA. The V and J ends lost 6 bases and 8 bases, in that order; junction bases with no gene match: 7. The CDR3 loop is CSVRTGVTGYTF. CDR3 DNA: TGCAGCGTCCGGACAGGGGTTACGGGCTACACCTTC.

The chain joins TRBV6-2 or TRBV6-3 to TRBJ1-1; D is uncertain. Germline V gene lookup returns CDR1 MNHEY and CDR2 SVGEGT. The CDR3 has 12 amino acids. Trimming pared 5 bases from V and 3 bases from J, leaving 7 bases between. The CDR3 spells CASSQEYTEAFF. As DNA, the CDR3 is TGTGCCAGCAGTCAAGAGTACACTGAAGCTTTCTTT.

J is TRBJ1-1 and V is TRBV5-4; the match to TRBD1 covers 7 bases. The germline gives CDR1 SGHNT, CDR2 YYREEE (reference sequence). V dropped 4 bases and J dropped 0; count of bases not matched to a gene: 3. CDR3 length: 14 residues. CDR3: CASSPQGVNTEAFF. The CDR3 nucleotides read TGTGCCAGCAGCCCCCAGGGGGTGAACACTGAAGCTTTCTTT.

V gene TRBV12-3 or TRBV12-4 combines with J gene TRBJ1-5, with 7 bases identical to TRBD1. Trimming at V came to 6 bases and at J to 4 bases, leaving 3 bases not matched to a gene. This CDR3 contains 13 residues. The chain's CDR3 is CASSPDRNQPQHF. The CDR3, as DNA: TGTGCCAGCAGCCCGGACAGGAATCAGCCCCAGCATTTT.

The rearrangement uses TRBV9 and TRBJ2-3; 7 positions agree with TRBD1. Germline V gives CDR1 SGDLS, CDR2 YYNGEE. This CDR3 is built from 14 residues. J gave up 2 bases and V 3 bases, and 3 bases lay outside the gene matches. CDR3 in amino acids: CASSGGTVTDTQYF. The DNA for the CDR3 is TGTGCCAGCAGCGGGGGGACAGTCACAGATACGCAGTATTTT.

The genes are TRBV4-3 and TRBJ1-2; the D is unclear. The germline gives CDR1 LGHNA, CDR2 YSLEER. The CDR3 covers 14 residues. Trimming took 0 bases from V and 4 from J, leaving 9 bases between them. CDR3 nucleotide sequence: TGCGCCAGCAGCCAAGATGTGGCAGTCTATGGCTACACCTTC. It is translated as CASSQDVAVYGYTF.

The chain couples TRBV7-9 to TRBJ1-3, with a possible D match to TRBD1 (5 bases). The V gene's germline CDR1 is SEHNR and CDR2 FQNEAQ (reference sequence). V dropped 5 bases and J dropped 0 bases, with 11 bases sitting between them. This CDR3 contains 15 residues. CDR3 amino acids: CASSRGDSSGNTIYF. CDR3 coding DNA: TGTGCCAGCAGCCGGGGGGATTCCTCTGGAAACACCATATATTTT.

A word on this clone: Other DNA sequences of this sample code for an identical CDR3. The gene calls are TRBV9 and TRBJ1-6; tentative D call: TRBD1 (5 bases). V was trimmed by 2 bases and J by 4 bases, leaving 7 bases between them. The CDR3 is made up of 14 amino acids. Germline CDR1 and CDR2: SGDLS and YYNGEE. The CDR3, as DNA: TGTGCCAGCAGCGTTGGGGGTTATAATTCACCCCTCCACTTT. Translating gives CASSVGGYNSPLHF. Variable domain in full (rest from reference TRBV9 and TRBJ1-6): DSGVTQTPKHLITATGQRVTLRCSPRSGDLSVYWYQQSLDQGLQFLIQYYNGEERAKGNILERFSAQQFPDLHSELNLSSLELGDSALYFCASSVGGYNSPLHFGNGTRLTVT.

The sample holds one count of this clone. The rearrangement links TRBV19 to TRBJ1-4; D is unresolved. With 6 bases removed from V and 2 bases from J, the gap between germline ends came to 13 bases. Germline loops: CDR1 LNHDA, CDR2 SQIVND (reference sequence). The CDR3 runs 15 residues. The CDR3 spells CASRPAAITNEKLFF. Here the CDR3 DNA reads TGTGCCAGTAGGCCGGCAGCTATTACTAATGAAAAACTGTTTTTT.

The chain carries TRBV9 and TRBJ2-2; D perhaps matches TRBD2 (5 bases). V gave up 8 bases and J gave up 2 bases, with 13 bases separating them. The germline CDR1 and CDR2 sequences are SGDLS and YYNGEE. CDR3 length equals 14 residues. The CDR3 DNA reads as TGTGCCAGTACACCCGGGAAAAACACCGGGGAGCTGTTTTTT. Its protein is CASTPGKNTGELFF.

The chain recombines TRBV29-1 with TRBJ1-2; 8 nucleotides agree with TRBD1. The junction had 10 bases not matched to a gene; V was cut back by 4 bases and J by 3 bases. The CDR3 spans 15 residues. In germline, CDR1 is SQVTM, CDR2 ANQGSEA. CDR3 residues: CSVGAGTGWYYGYTF. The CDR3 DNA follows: TGCAGCGTTGGCGCCGGGACAGGATGGTACTATGGCTACACCTTC.

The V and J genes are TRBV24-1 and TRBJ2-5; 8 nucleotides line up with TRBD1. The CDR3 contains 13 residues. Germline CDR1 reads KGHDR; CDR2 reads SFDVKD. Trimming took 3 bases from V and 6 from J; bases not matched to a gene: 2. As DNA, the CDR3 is TGTGCCACCAGTGATGGCAGGGGGCAGACCCAGTACTTC. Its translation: CATSDGRGQTQYF.

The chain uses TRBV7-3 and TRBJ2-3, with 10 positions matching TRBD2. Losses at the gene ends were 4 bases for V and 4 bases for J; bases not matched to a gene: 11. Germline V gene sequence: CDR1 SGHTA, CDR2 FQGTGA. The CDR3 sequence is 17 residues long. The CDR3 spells CASSSGGSGGLADTQYF. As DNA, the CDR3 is TGTGCCAGCAGCTCCGGTGGTAGCGGGGGGTTGGCAGATACGCAGTATTTT.

The CDR3 DNA follows: TGTGCCACCAACAGGGGAAGCGGTGAAAAACTGTTTTTT. This sequence encodes CATNRGSGEKLFF. V usage is TRBV24-1 and J usage is TRBJ1-4; 7 bases are shared with TRBD1. Germline-derived CDR1 and CDR2 are KGHDR and SFDVKD. The CDR3 consists of 13 residues. The V segment lost 8 bases and the J segment 7 bases; nucleotides outside the gene matches: 6.

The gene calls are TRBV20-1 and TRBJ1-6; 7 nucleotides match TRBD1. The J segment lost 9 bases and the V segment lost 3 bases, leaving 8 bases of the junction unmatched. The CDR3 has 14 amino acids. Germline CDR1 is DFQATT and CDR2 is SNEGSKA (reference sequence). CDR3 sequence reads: CSASAGGYGSPLHF. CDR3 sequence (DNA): TGCAGTGCTAGTGCAGGGGGATACGGTTCACCCCTCCACTTT.

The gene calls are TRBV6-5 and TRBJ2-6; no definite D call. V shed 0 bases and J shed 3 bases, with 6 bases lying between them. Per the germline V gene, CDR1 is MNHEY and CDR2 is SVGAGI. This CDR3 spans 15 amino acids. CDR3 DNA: TGTGCCAGCAGTTACTCGACTTTTGGGGCCAACGTCCTGACTTTC. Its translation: CASSYSTFGANVLTF.

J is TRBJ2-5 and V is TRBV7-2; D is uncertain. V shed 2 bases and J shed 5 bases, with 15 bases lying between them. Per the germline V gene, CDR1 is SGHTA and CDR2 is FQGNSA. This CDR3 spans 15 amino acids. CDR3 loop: CASSLSLGPTETQYF. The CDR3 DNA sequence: TGTGCCAGCAGCTTATCCCTAGGACCAACGGAGACCCAGTACTTC.

The CDR3 sequence is CASSLLRLGTEAFF. The CDR3 nucleotides read TGCGCCAGCAGCTTGTTGCGGTTGGGTACTGAAGCTTTCTTT. The genes are TRBV5-1 and TRBJ1-1, with D hard to call. The CDR3 runs to 14 residues. Trimming removed 1 base from V and 5 bases from J, with 12 bases in between. The germline CDR1 and CDR2 sequences are SGHRS and YFSETQ. Complete variable domain (other parts from reference TRBV5-1 and TRBJ1-1): KAGVTQTPRYLIKTRGQQVTLSCSPISGHRSVSWYQQTPGQGLQFLFEYFSETQRNKGNFPGRFSGRQFSNSRSEMNVSTLELGDSALYLCASSLLRLGTEAFFGQGTRLTVV.

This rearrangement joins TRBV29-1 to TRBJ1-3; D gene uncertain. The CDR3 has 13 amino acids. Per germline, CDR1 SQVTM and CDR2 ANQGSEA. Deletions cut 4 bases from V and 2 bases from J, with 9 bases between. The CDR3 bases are TGCAGCGTTGCTTGGCAGGCTGGAAACACCATATATTTT. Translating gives CSVAWQAGNTIYF.

CDR3 bases: TGTGCCAGCAGCTTAGGGCCCGAGCCCTACGAGCAGTACTTC. It translates to CASSLGPEPYEQYF. The rearrangement uses TRBV7-8 and TRBJ2-7, with unresolved D. Trimming took 1 base from V and 2 from J, leaving 9 bases between them. The germline CDR1 and CDR2 sequences are SGHVS and FQNEAQ. The CDR3 totals 14 residues.